There are a few counts of the clone carrying this T cell receptor beta chain. The data were produced by immunoSEQ multiplex PCR, yet TCRdb's version contains in-frame clones alone and is incomplete. Here the sample spans 120,000 to 150,000 clones, about 86% being singletons. This specimen comes from a study of T cell responses to AZD1222 COVID-19 vaccine. This CDR3 spans 16 amino acids. Germline V gives CDR1 SGHDN, CDR2 FVKESK. V lost 5 bases, J lost 7 bases, and 21 bases lay in between. This TCR derives from an adult who received the AZD1222 COVID-19 vaccine. This chain joins TRBV14 and TRBJ1-5; D not resolved. The sequences come from peripheral blood, collected 28 days after the second AZD1222 dose. CDR3 bases: TGTGCCAGCAGCTCTGTACCGGGCCTACTTGGGCAGCCCCAGCATTTT. This gives the protein CASSSVPGLLGQPQHF.